This T cell receptor (beta chain) originates from a study of cytomegalovirus exposure and HLA in healthy donors. The study's findings and limits: There were three CMV-associated chains whose specificity for CMV antigens was confirmed in vitro.

This PCR relied on a set of 60 Vbeta primers and 13 Jbeta primers. The repertoire was sequenced with immunoSEQ multiplex PCR; TCRdb's copy has only in-frame clones and lacks some. The table lists over 85,000 clones, roughly four fifths of them singletons, with approximately 3.7% in the top ten. As to this clone: Its antigen is unidentified.

The V gene's germline CDR1 is SGHDN and CDR2 FVKESK. The CDR3 sequence is 15 residues long. Deletions cut 7 bases from V and 8 bases from J, with 21 bases between. The rearrangement uses TRBV14 and TRBJ1-3; D is perhaps TRBD1 (5 bases). Material for sequencing was PBMCs. This TCR was recovered from a female donor in good health and CMV-seropositive. The DNA for the CDR3 is TGTGCCAGCACGCCACAGCCCGCAGGGTGGGACACCATATATTTT. Its protein is CASTPQPAGWDTIYF.